Below are 14 T cell receptor beta chains sequenced from a single sample in a study of T cells in Graves' hyperthyroidism and ophthalmopathy. Amplified regions were TCR beta CDR3 sequences from RNA transcripts. Initially, a first-round RT-PCR of the TCR CDR3 employed the HTBI primer set. TCRdb fed the multiplex PCR reads into MiXCR, producing one record per CDR3 protein. This table has about 480,000 distinct CDR3 sequences, roughly an eighth appearing once. Specimen: blood. These receptors were collected from a woman aged 18 to 35 with Graves' hyperthyroidism.

This clonotype was found many times. V is TRBV27 and J is TRBJ1-1; maybe TRBD1 (5 bases). Germline V gene sequence: CDR1 MNHEY, CDR2 SMNVEV (reference sequence). V gave up 11 bases and J gave up 5 bases, with 15 bases separating them. This CDR3 is 12 amino acids long. CDR3 loop: CAAGPGLTEAFF. As DNA, the CDR3 is TGTGCCGCGGGGCCAGGGCTAACTGAAGCTTTCTTT.

V and J are TRBV6-4 and TRBJ2-1; D might be TRBD2 (6 bases). The germline V and J ends were trimmed by 2 bases and 0 bases, with 11 bases remaining between them. The CDR3 loop spans 16 amino acids. Germline V gene sequence: CDR1 MRHNA, CDR2 SNTAGT. CDR3 residues: CASSDGTSRSYNEQFF. The CDR3 nucleotides read TGTGCCAGCAGTGACGGAACTAGCCGCTCCTACAATGAGCAGTTCTTC.

The V and J genes are TRBV27 and TRBJ1-5; 9 bases align to TRBD1. The CDR3 has 15 amino acids. Unmatched junction bases numbered 6, after V lost 2 bases and J lost 7 bases. Germline V gene sequence: CDR1 MNHEY, CDR2 SMNVEV (reference sequence). The CDR3 protein is CASSLRTGAGQPQHF. The CDR3 nucleotides read TGTGCCAGCAGTTTACGGACAGGGGCAGGGCAGCCCCAGCATTTT.

This clonotype was detected many times. This sequence joins TRBV20-1 and TRBJ2-3, with D tentatively TRBD2 (6 bases). The CDR3 loop spans 16 amino acids. CDR1 and CDR2 (germline): DFQATT, SNEGSKA (reference sequence). Deletions cut 3 bases from V and 4 bases from J, with 20 bases between. This CDR3 is CSASDPGTGGADTQYF. CDR3 nucleotide sequence: TGCAGTGCTAGTGACCCAGGGACGGGCGGGGCAGATACGCAGTATTTT.

The chain has TRBV4-1 and TRBJ1-6; D is unclear. The length of the CDR3 is 12 residues. Trimming removed 1 base from V and 9 bases from J, with 4 bases in between. In germline, CDR1 is MGHRA, CDR2 YSYEKL. The CDR3 DNA sequence: TGCGCCAGCAGCCAAGGGCCTTCACCCCTCCACTTT. It translates to CASSQGPSPLHF.

This clonotype was seen ten or more times. The chain links TRBV18 to TRBJ2-4; possible D gene TRBD2, 6 bases. Germline V lookup: CDR1 KGHSH, CDR2 LQKENI. The CDR3 spans 16 residues. The ends were cut back, 0 bases at V and 3 bases at J, with 12 bases in the middle. CDR3 loop: CASSPPLAFGKNIQYF. CDR3 in DNA: TGTGCCAGCTCACCACCCCTAGCGTTCGGCAAAAACATTCAGTACTTC.

This clonotype turned up a few times. This chain joins TRBV29-1 and TRBJ1-5; 7 bases map to TRBD1. The CDR3 sequence is 13 residues long. V lost 5 bases, J lost 4 bases, and 5 bases stayed unmatched. The V gene's germline CDR1 is SQVTM and CDR2 ANQGSEA. The CDR3 coding sequence is TGCAGCGTTCTTGGGACAGCTAATCAGCCCCAGCATTTT. Protein sequence: CSVLGTANQPQHF.

Concerning this clonotype: This may be a read error, as it is one base from a much larger clone. The chain joins TRBV20-1 to TRBJ1-5, with D hard to call. In germline, CDR1 is DFQATT, CDR2 SNEGSKA (reference sequence). This CDR3 is built from 13 residues. CDR3 sequence: CSARDIGNQSQHF. The CDR3 DNA follows: TGCAGTGCTAGAGATATAGGCAATCAGTCCCAGCATTTT.

This clonotype was recorded at least ten times. The chain uses TRBV30 and TRBJ1-1, with D perhaps matching TRBD1 (6 bases). The CDR3 loop spans 12 amino acids. Germline V lookup: CDR1 GTSNPN, CDR2 SVGIG (reference sequence). Trimming removed 0 bases from V and 7 bases from J, with 9 bases in between. Here the CDR3 reads CAWSVRGGEAFF. The DNA of the CDR3 is TGTGCCTGGAGTGTACGAGGGGGTGAAGCTTTCTTT. The entire variable domain, with the rest obtained from reference TRBV30 and TRBJ1-1, is as follows: SQTIHQWPATLVQPVGSPLSLECTVEGTSNPNLYWYRQAAGRGLQLLFYSVGIGQISSEVPQNLSASRPQDRQFILSSKKLLLSDSGFYLCAWSVRGGEAFFGQGTRLTVV.

This clonotype has ten or more counts. V usage is TRBV11-2 and J usage is TRBJ1-1, with 9 positions matching TRBD1. Per the germline V gene, CDR1 is SGHAT and CDR2 is FQNNGV. The CDR3 sequence is 15 residues long. V gave up 3 bases and J gave up 5 bases; unmatched junction bases: 7. Here the CDR3 DNA reads TGTGCCAGCAGCTTCACCGGGACAGGGTGGACTGAAGCTTTCTTT. It codes for CASSFTGTGWTEAFF.

This clonotype has a count of ten or more. The J gene is TRBJ2-4, the V gene TRBV6-1; D unclear. The V end was cut by 5 bases, the J end by 7 bases, with 15 bases between. Germline CDR1 MNHNS, CDR2 SASEGT. The CDR3 extends over 14 amino acids. The CDR3 protein is CASSLTLIQNIQYF. The CDR3 DNA is TGTGCCAGCAGTTTAACGTTGATACAGAACATTCAGTACTTC.

This clonotype was detected many times. The rearrangement joins TRBV12-3 or TRBV12-4 to TRBJ1-1; TRBD1 matches 8 bases. The CDR3 contains 14 residues. Trimming at V came to 6 bases and at J to 5 bases, leaving 8 bases not matched to a gene. The CDR3 coding sequence is TGTGCCAGCAGCCGCAGGGGGCAGTGGACTGAAGCTTTCTTT. Translating it yields CASSRRGQWTEAFF.

The DNA of the CDR3 is TGTGCCAGCAGTTTGCGACTGTCTTCAAGACGGGAAAAACTGTTTTTT. Amino acids: CASSLRLSSRREKLFF. The rearrangement joins TRBV12-3 or TRBV12-4 to TRBJ1-4, with D unresolved. This CDR3 has 16 residues. Trimming stripped 3 bases from V and 8 bases from J, with 19 bases between.

The CDR3 spells CASNHLRGLAGGSEQFF. As DNA, the CDR3 is TGTGCCAGCAACCATTTGCGGGGACTAGCGGGAGGGTCTGAGCAGTTCTTC. This chain uses TRBV11-1 with TRBJ2-1; TRBD2 matches 16 bases. The CDR3 has 17 residues. With V trimmed by 7 bases and J by 9 bases, 12 bases remained unmatched. In germline, CDR1 is SGHAT, CDR2 FQDESV (reference sequence).